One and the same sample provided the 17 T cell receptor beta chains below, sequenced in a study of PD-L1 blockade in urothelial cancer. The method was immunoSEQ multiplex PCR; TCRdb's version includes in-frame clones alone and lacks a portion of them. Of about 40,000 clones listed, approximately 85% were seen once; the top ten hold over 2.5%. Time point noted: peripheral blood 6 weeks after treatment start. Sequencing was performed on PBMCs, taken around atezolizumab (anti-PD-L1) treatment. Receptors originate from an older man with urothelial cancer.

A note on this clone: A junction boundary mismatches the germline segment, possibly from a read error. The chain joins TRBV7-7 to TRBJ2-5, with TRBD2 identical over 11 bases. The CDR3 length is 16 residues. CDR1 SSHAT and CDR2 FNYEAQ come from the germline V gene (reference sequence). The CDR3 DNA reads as TGTGCTAGCAGCTTAGGTAGCGGGAGGGCCGGGGAGACCCAGTACTTC. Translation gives CASSLGSGRAGETQYF.

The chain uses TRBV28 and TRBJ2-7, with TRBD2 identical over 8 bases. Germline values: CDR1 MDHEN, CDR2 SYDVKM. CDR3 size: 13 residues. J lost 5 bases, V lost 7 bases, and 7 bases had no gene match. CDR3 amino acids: CASNRGGLDEQYF. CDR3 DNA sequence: TGTGCCAGCAACCGGGGGGGGCTGGACGAGCAGTACTTC.

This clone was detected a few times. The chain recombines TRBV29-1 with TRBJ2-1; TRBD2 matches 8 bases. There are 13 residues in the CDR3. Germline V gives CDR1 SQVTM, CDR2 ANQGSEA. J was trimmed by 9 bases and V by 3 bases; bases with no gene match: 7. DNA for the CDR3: TGCAGCGTTGACGGAGCGGGAGTCGGTGAGCAGTTCTTC. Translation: CSVDGAGVGEQFF.

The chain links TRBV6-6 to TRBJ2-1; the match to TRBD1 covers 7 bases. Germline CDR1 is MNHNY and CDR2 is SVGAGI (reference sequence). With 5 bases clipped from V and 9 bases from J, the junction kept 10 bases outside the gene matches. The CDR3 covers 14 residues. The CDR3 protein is CASSRSGTVGEQFF. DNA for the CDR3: TGTGCCAGCAGTCGGTCGGGGACAGTAGGTGAGCAGTTCTTC.

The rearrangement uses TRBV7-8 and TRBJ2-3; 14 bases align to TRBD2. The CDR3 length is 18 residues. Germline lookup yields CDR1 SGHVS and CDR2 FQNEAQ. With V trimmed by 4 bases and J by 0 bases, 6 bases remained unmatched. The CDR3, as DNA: TGTGCCAGCAGCTGGGGACTAGCGGGAGACCTAAGCACAGATACGCAGTATTTT. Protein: CASSWGLAGDLSTDTQYF.

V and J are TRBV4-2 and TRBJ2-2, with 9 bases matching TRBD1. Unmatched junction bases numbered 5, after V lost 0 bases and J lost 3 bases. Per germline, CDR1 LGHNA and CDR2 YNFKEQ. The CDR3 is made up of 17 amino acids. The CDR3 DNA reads TGTGCCAGCAGCCAAGAGCGGAGGACAGGGGACACCGGGGAGCTGTTTTTT. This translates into CASSQERRTGDTGELFF.

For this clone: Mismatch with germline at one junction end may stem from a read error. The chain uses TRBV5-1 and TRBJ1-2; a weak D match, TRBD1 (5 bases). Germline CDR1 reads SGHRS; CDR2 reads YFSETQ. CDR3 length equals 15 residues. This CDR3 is CASRLGPGSNYGYTF. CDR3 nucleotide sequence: TGCGCCAGCAGGTTGGGTCCAGGGTCTAACTATGGCTACACCTTC.

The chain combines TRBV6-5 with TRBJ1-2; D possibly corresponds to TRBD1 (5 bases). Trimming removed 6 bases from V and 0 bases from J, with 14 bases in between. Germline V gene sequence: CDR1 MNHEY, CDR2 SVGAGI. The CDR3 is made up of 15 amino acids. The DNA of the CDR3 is TGTGCCAGCAGCCCGTGGGGGGGGACTAACTATGGCTACACCTTC. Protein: CASSPWGGTNYGYTF.

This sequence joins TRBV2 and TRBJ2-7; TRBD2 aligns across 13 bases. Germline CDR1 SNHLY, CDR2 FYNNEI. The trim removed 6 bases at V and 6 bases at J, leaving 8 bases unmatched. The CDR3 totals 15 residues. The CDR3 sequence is CASRDGLAGVSEQYF. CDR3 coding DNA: TGTGCCAGCAGGGACGGACTAGCGGGAGTTTCCGAGCAGTACTTC.

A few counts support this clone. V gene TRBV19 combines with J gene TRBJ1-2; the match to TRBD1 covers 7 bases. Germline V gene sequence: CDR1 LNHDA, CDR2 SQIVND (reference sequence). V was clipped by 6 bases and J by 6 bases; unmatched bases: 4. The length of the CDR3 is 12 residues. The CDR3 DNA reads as TGTGCCAGTAGAACGGGACAGAATGGCTACACCTTC. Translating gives CASRTGQNGYTF.

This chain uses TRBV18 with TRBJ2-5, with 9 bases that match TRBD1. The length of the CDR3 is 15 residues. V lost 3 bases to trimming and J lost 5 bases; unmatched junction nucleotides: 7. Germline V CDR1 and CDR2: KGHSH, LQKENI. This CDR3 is CASSPQGQGGETQYF. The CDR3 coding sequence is TGTGCCAGCTCACCGCAGGGACAGGGCGGCGAGACCCAGTACTTC.

For the CDR3, the DNA is TGTGCCAGCTCACCACGAGGACAGGGGGACGGAAAACTGTTTTTT. It specifies CASSPRGQGDGKLFF. The gene calls are TRBV18 and TRBJ1-4; 10 bases are a match to TRBD1. Per the germline V gene, CDR1 is KGHSH and CDR2 is LQKENI. V trimming: 1 base; J trimming: 10 bases; junction bases outside the gene matches: 6. The CDR3 runs to 15 residues.

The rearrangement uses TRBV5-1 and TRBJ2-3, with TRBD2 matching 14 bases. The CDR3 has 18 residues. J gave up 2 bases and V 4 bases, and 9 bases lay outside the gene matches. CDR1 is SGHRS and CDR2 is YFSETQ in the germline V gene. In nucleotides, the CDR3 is TGCGCCAGCAGCCTTGGGACTAGCGGGAGCCAAACCACAGATACGCAGTATTTT. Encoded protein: CASSLGTSGSQTTDTQYF.

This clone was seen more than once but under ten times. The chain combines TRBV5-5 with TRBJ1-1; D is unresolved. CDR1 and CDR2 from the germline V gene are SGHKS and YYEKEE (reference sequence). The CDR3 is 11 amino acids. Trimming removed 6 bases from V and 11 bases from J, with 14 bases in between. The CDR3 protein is CASTGPGGAFF. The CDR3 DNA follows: TGTGCCAGCACAGGACCTGGAGGGGCTTTCTTT. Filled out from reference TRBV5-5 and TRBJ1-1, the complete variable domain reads DAGVTQSPTHLIKTRGQQVTLRCSPISGHKSVSWYQQVLGQGPQFIFQYYEKEERGRGNFPDRFSARQFPNYSSELNVNALLLGDSALYLCASTGPGGAFFGQGTRLTVV.

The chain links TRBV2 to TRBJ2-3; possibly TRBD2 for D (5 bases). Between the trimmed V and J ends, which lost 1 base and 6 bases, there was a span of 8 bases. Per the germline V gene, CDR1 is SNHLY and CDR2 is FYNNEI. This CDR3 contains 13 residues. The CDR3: CASSEERWDTQYF. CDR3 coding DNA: TGTGCCAGCAGTGAAGAGCGGTGGGATACGCAGTATTTT.

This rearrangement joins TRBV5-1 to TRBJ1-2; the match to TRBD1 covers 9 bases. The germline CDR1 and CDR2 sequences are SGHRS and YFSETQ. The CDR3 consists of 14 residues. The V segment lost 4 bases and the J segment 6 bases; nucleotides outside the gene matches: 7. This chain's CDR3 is CASSPQGQGDGYTF. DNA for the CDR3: TGCGCCAGCAGCCCCCAGGGACAGGGAGATGGCTACACCTTC. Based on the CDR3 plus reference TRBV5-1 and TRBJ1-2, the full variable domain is KAGVTQTPRYLIKTRGQQVTLSCSPISGHRSVSWYQQTPGQGLQFLFEYFSETQRNKGNFPGRFSGRQFSNSRSEMNVSTLELGDSALYLCASSPQGQGDGYTFGSGTRLTVV.

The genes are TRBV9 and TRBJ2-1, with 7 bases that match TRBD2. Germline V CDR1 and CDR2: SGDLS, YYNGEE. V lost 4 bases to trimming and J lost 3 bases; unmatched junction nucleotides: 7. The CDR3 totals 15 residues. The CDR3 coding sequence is TGTGCCAGCAGCCACTTCCTAGCGGACTACAATGAGCAGTTCTTC. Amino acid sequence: CASSHFLADYNEQFF.